This T cell receptor (beta chain) stems from a study of response to subunit inactivated influenza vaccine. Worth noting for this clonotype: The target antigen is unknown.

MiXCR was run by TCRdb on the RT-PCR reads, yielding one entry per CDR3 protein. The sample has a few hundred thousand distinct CDR3 sequences; approximately 7.7% are singletons. Germline V gives CDR1 SGHAT, CDR2 FQNNGV. This CDR3 comprises 13 residues. The V end lost 5 bases, the J end lost 2 bases, and 8 bases lay between the germline ends. Study outcomes and limitations: Few additional T cells are recruited per seasonal influenza vaccination, authors suggested.

The chain recombines TRBV11-2 with TRBJ2-3; D uncertain. The clonotype comes from a man between 50 and 69 years old who received an inactivated influenza vaccine. This specimen was PBMCs from blood, taken roughly 24 months after vaccination. CDR3 protein: CASSGVVTDTQYF. CDR3 DNA sequence: TGTGCCAGCAGCGGGGTAGTCACAGATACGCAGTATTTT.